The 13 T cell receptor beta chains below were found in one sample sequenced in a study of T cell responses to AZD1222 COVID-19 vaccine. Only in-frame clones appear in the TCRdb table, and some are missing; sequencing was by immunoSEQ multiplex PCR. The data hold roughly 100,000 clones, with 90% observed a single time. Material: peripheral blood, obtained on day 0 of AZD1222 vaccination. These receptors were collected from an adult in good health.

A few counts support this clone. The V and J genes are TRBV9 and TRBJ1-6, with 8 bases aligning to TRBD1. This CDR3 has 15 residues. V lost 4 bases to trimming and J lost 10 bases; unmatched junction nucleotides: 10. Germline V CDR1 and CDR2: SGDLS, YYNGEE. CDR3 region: CASSPQQGEKSPLHF. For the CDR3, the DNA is TGTGCCAGCAGCCCCCAACAGGGGGAGAAGTCACCCCTCCACTTT.

The CDR3 is CSVRRGGQETQYF. The DNA of the CDR3 is TGCAGCGTTAGGCGGGGGGGCCAAGAGACCCAGTACTTC. The chain is built from TRBV29-1 and TRBJ2-5, with 9 bases fitting TRBD2. V lost 5 bases, J lost 1 base, and 2 bases stayed unmatched. The CDR3 consists of 13 residues. From germline, CDR1 is SQVTM and CDR2 ANQGSEA.

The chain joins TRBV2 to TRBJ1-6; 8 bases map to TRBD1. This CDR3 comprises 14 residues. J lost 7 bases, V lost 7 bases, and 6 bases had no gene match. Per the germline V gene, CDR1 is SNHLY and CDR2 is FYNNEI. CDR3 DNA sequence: TGTGCCAGCACCGTGACAGGGGACAATTCACCCCTCCACTTT. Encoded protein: CASTVTGDNSPLHF.

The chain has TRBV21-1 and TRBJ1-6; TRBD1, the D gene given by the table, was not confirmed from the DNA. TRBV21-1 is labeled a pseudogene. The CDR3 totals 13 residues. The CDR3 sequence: CASRRQGNSPLHF. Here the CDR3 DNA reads TGTGCCAGCCGGAGACAGGGGAATTCACCCCTCCACTTT.

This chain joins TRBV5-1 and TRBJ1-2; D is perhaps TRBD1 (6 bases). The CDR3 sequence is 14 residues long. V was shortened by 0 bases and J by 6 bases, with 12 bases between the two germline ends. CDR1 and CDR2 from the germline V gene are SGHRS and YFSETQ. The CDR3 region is CASSLVGGADGYTF. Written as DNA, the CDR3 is TGCGCCAGCAGCTTGGTGGGGGGGGCTGATGGCTACACCTTC.

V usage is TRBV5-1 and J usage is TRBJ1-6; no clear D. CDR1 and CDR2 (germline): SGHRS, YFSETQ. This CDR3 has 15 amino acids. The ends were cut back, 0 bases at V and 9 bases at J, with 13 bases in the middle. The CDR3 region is CASSLGADGGSPLHF. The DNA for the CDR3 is TGCGCCAGCAGCTTGGGTGCGGACGGAGGTTCACCCCTCCACTTT.

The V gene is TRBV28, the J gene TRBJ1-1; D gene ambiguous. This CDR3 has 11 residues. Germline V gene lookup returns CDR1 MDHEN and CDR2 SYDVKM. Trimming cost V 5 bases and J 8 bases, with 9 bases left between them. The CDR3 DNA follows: TGTGCCAGCAGTGCCGGGAGGGAAGCTTTCTTT. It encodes CASSAGREAFF.

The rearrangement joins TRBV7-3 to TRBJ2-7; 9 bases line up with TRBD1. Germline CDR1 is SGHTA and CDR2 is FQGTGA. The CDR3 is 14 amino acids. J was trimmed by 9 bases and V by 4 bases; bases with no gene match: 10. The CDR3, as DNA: TGTGCCAGCAGCTCAGCCGGGACAGGGATGACGCAGTACTTC. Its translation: CASSSAGTGMTQYF.

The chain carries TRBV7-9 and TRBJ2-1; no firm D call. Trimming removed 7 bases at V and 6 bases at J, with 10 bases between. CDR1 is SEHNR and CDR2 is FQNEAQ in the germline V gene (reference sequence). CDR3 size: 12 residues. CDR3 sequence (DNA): TGTGCCAGCACTACCTCTGGCAATGAGCAGTTCTTC. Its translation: CASTTSGNEQFF.

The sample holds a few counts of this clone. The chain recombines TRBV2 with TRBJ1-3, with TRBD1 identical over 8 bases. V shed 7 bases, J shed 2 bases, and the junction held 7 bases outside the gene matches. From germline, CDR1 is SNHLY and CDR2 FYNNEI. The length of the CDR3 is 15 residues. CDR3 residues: CASNFQGATGNTIYF. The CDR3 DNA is TGTGCCAGCAATTTCCAGGGGGCGACTGGAAACACCATATATTTT.

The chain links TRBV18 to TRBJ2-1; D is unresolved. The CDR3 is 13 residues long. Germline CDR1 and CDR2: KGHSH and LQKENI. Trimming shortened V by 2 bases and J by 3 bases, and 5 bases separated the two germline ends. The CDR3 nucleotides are TGTGCCAGCTCACCAACGGACTACAATGAGCAGTTCTTC. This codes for CASSPTDYNEQFF.

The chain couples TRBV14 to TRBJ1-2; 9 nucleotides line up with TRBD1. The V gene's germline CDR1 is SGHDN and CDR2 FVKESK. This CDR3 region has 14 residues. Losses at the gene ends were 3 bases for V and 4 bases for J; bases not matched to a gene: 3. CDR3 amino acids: CASSQMTGGYGYTF. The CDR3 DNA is TGTGCCAGCAGCCAGATGACAGGGGGCTATGGCTACACCTTC.

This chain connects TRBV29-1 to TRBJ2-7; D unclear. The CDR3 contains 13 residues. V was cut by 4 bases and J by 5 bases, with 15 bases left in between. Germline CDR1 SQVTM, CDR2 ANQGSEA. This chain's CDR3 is CSVGLPLGHEQYF. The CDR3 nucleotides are TGCAGCGTTGGTCTCCCCCTCGGGCACGAGCAGTACTTC.